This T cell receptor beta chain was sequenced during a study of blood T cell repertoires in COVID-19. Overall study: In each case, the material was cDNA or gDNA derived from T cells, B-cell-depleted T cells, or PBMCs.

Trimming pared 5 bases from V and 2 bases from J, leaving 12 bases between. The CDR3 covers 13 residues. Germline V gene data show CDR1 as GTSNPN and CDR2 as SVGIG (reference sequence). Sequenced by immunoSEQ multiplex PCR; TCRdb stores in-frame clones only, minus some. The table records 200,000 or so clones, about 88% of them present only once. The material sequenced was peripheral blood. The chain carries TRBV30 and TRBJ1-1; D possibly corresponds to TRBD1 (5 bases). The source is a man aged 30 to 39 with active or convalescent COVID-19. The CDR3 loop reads CAWRQGFNTEAFF. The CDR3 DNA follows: TGTGCCTGGCGTCAGGGATTTAACACTGAAGCTTTCTTT.